This T cell receptor beta chain was sequenced during a study of blood T cell repertoires in COVID-19. As for the study in general: Samples taken during acute and convalescent COVID-19 were collected in the United States, Italy and Spain. T cells, B-cell-depleted T cells, or PBMCs provided the cDNA or gDNA that served as material.

The CDR3 sequence is 14 residues long. Trimming took 0 bases from V and 3 from J, leaving 7 bases between them. Germline V CDR1 and CDR2: SGHNT, YYREEE (reference sequence). As originally analysed: Amplification with reference gene primers provided the estimates of nucleated cell counts. Some clones are missing from TCRdb's copy, which holds only in-frame ones; the method was immunoSEQ multiplex PCR. Clonal size and the V and J genes are those of that table, whereas D and trimming came from the DNA. The table includes under 25,000 clones, about 90% detected once. The sample taken for sequencing was peripheral blood. This receptor was taken from a human donor in a cohort sampled during active COVID-19. The chain uses TRBV5-4 and TRBJ1-5; D possibly corresponds to TRBD1 (5 bases). CDR3 in amino acids: CASSLGGDNQPQHF. The CDR3 DNA reads TGTGCCAGCAGCTTGGGGGGGGACAATCAGCCCCAGCATTTT.